This TCR beta chain is drawn from a study of blood T cell repertoires in COVID-19 (dated by TCRdb to the early 2020s). Turning to the overall study: Samples covering the acute and convalescent phases of COVID-19 were provided by collaborators in the United States, Italy and Spain. The samples were drawn from the first 160 participants of the ongoing ImmuneRACE study and from 950 to 1,500 subjects provided by 6 global collaborators. Nearly every sample came with metadata listing a de-identified subject ID, COVID-19 status, age in years and sex. The material from the prospective study consisted of cDNA or gDNA derived from T cells, B-cell-depleted T cells, or PBMCs. Deeply sampled blood TCRbeta repertoires from subjects exposed to, actively infected with, or recovered from COVID-19 were included in the dataset. Where available, HLA class I and class II types were taken from metadata supplied by the sample provider and were not determined by assay-based typing. The repertoires were made available in a free public database intended to serve as a resource for research on the immune response to SARS-CoV-2. Study-level results and caveats: The amount of clinical and demographic metadata varied by source and participant and was provided uncurated.

This clone is a singleton in its sample. Its binding antigen is unknown. Base quality data are lacking; no much larger clone is found one base away. TCRbeta CDR3 regions were amplified from genomic DNA by means of the immunoSEQ Assay, a bias-controlled multiplex PCR. From the authors' description of their analysis: The number of nucleated cells in each sample was estimated from the amplification of reference gene primers within the assay. To quantify the absolute abundance of each unique TCRbeta CDR3 rearrangement, sequence reads were collapsed and filtered. For each sample, productive Simpson clonality was calculated as the square root of Simpson's diversity index across productive rearrangements. The source is immuneACCESS, and TCRdb retained only in-frame sequences with V and J called. Part of the clones is not carried over; for the studies checked, unresolved V genes explain less than half of this, and the remainder is unexplained. The V and J calls and the clone size are those of that table, but D and trimming were determined from the DNA. Present in this sample are about 80,000 clones, approximately 83% of which were seen just once. Roughly 9% of the sample is held by the ten biggest clonotypes.

Trimming removed 3 bases from V and 2 bases from J, leaving 9 bases between the germline ends. CDR1 and CDR2 (SNHLY, FYNNEI) derive from the germline V gene. Counted from cysteine to phenylalanine, this CDR3 has 14 amino acids. Only the CDR3 portion is preserved as DNA: 42 bases, with reading frame beginning at the first base. The collaborating institutions used their own protocols to collect whole blood in K2EDTA tubes. For TCRbeta analysis, collaborator samples were shipped as frozen whole blood, as isolated PBMCs, or as DNA extracted from either sample type. The receptor chain draws on TRBV2 and TRBJ2-3; the D gene is perhaps TRBD2, on 6 matching bases. The sample was peripheral blood. This TCR came from a human donor in a cohort sampled during active COVID-19. The CDR3 protein sequence reads: CASSEGGDTDTQYF. The DNA is as follows: TGTGCCAGCAGTGAGGGCGGGGACACAGATACGCAGTATTTT.